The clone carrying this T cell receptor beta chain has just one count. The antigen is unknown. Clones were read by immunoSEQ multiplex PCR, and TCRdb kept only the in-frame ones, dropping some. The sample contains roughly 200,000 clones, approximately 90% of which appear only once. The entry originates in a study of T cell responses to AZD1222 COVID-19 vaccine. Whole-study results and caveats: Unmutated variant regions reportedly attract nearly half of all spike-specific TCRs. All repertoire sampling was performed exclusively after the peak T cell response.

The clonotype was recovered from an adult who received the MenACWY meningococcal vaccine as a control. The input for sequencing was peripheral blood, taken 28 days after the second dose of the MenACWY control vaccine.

The CDR3 sequence: CASSPDPGLAATPYYNEQFF. In nucleotides, the CDR3 is TGTGCCAGCAGCCCCGACCCGGGACTAGCGGCAACACCCTATTACAATGAGCAGTTCTTC. The rearrangement joins TRBV9 to TRBJ2-1; 11 bases align to TRBD2. The CDR3 is 20 residues long. The ends lost 4 bases at V and 4 bases at J; junction bases unmatched: 19. Germline CDR1 SGDLS, CDR2 YYNGEE.